This passage covers 27 T cell receptor beta chains from one sample sequenced in a study of a mutant IDH1 vaccine in newly diagnosed glioma. Libraries were prepared by immunoSEQ multiplex PCR; TCRdb keeps only in-frame clonotypes and omits some of them. There are around 28,000 clones in the sample; about four fifths occur only once, and approximately 17% lies in the top ten. Time point meaning: week 23, last vaccination. Vaccinated patients received 300 ug of mutant IDH1 20-mer peptide per dose, with topical imiquimod. For these receptors, no antigen is known. The sequenced sample was PBMCs, obtained from a glioma patient whose treatment included an IDH1 peptide vaccine. The source is a woman younger than 45 with glioma.

This clone was seen a handful of times. The chain has TRBV7-2 and TRBJ2-7; possible D gene TRBD2, 5 bases. The CDR3 totals 15 residues. With 5 bases removed from V and 4 bases from J, the gap between germline ends came to 18 bases. CDR1 and CDR2 (germline): SGHTA, FQGNSA. CDR3 sequence reads: CASSLVPGIGYEQYF. CDR3 nucleotide sequence: TGTGCCAGCAGCCTAGTCCCCGGGATCGGGTACGAGCAGTACTTC.

The rearrangement uses TRBV6-5 and TRBJ2-7; D may be TRBD1 (6 bases). Germline V gene data show CDR1 as MNHEY and CDR2 as SVGAGI. V dropped 5 bases and J dropped 4 bases, with 18 bases sitting between them. The CDR3 sequence is 15 residues long. The chain's CDR3 is CASSPSRDNIYEQYF. Here the CDR3 DNA reads TGTGCCAGCAGTCCTTCCCGGGACAATATATACGAGCAGTACTTC.

The rearrangement uses TRBV5-6 and TRBJ1-2, with D possibly matching TRBD1 (5 bases). Germline loops: CDR1 SGHDT, CDR2 YYEEEE. V lost 4 bases, J lost 2 bases, and 15 bases lay in between. This CDR3 is 15 amino acids long. The CDR3 loop is CASSERGGTNYGYTF. CDR3 DNA sequence: TGTGCCAGCAGCGAGCGCGGGGGAACCAACTATGGCTACACCTTC.

The rearrangement uses TRBV2 and TRBJ2-3; 10 positions agree with TRBD2. V gave up 7 bases and J gave up 2 bases; unmatched junction bases: 6. The CDR3 sequence is 15 residues long. Germline-derived CDR1 and CDR2 are SNHLY and FYNNEI. CDR3 DNA: TGTGCCAGCAAGATAAGCGGGGGGGTCACAGATACGCAGTATTTT. Residues: CASKISGGVTDTQYF.

The rearrangement links TRBV7-2 to TRBJ1-1; D is unresolved. Trimming took 5 bases from V and 4 from J, leaving 11 bases between them. CDR1 is SGHTA, CDR2 FQGNSA, per germline. The CDR3 consists of 13 residues. The CDR3 sequence is CASSPSRSTEAFF. The CDR3, as DNA: TGTGCCAGCAGCCCCTCTAGAAGCACTGAAGCTTTCTTT.

There are a few counts of this clone. This chain links TRBV18 with TRBJ2-1; D might be TRBD2 (5 bases). The CDR3 contains 12 residues. V gave up 3 bases and J gave up 8 bases, with 8 bases separating them. CDR1 KGHSH and CDR2 LQKENI come from the germline V gene. CDR3: CASSPTMDEQFF. CDR3 DNA: TGTGCCAGCTCACCGACTATGGATGAGCAGTTCTTC.

The chain carries TRBV10-3 and TRBJ2-1; D remains ambiguous. CDR1 is ENHRY, CDR2 SYGVKD, per germline. The germline V and J ends were trimmed by 7 bases and 6 bases, with 10 bases remaining between them. CDR3 length: 12 amino acids. CDR3 bases: TGTGCCATCAAAGGCCTCACCAATGAGCAGTTCTTC. This sequence encodes CAIKGLTNEQFF.

The chain links TRBV6-5 to TRBJ1-4; TRBD1 agrees at 7 bases. Trimming removed 4 bases from V and 0 bases from J; junction bases left unmatched: 5. The CDR3 runs 16 residues. In germline, CDR1 is MNHEY, CDR2 SVGAGI. In DNA form, the CDR3 reads TGTGCCAGCAGTTTGGACAGGACCTCAACTAATGAAAAACTGTTTTTT. Protein: CASSLDRTSTNEKLFF.

This rearrangement joins TRBV6-5 to TRBJ2-7, with a possible D match to TRBD2 (6 bases). Trimming removed 7 bases at V and 2 bases at J, with 15 bases between. Germline values: CDR1 MNHEY, CDR2 SVGAGI. CDR3 length: 14 residues. The CDR3 loop is CASTNLEGPYEQYF. DNA for the CDR3: TGTGCCAGCACCAACTTGGAGGGGCCCTACGAGCAGTACTTC.

This chain links TRBV7-2 with TRBJ1-1; D is undetermined. Germline CDR1 and CDR2: SGHTA and FQGNSA. Between the trimmed V and J ends, which lost 3 bases and 3 bases, there was a span of 5 bases. The CDR3 loop spans 12 amino acids. CDR3 coding DNA: TGTGCCAGCAGCTTGACCCACACTGAAGCTTTCTTT. Protein sequence: CASSLTHTEAFF. The full variable domain, completed using reference TRBV7-2 and TRBJ1-1, is GAGVSQSPSNKVTEKGKDVELRCDPISGHTALYWYRQSLGQGLEFLIYFQGNSAPDKSGLPSDRFSAERTGGSVSTLTIQRTQQEDSAVYLCASSLTHTEAFFGQGTRLTVV.

The gene calls are TRBV7-2 and TRBJ1-2; 10 bases map to TRBD1. The germline V gene has CDR1 SGHTA and CDR2 FQGNSA. The CDR3 runs to 14 residues. V gave up 5 bases and J gave up 7 bases; unmatched junction bases: 7. The CDR3 sequence is CASSARDRGGGYTF. The CDR3 coding sequence is TGTGCCAGCAGCGCCCGGGACAGGGGAGGTGGCTACACCTTC.

The J gene is TRBJ2-2, the V gene TRBV2; D uncertain. The CDR3 sequence is 15 residues long. Germline CDR1 reads SNHLY; CDR2 reads FYNNEI. The germline V and J ends were trimmed by 5 bases and 0 bases, with 10 bases remaining between them. The CDR3 loop reads CASSPSPSNTGELFF. For the CDR3, the DNA is TGTGCCAGCAGTCCCTCCCCATCGAACACCGGGGAGCTGTTTTTT.

The J gene is TRBJ1-1, the V gene TRBV4-1; D uncertain. V shed 6 bases and J shed 0 bases, with 11 bases lying between them. CDR1 is MGHRA and CDR2 is YSYEKL in the germline V gene. The CDR3 sequence is 14 residues long. CDR3 in amino acids: CASSRSGLNTEAFF. The DNA for the CDR3 is TGCGCCAGCAGTCGTTCCGGGTTGAACACTGAAGCTTTCTTT.

The V call is TRBV6-1, the J call TRBJ2-2; 7 positions match TRBD1. The length of the CDR3 is 14 residues. The J segment lost 15 bases and the V segment lost 6 bases, leaving 16 bases of the junction unmatched. Germline V gene lookup returns CDR1 MNHNS and CDR2 SASEGT. The chain's CDR3 is CASRPGGAQVQVFF. Here the CDR3 DNA reads TGTGCCAGCAGACCAGGGGGTGCTCAAGTCCAGGTGTTTTTT.

V is TRBV30 and J is TRBJ2-7; a possible D gene is TRBD1 (5 bases). Trimming took 2 bases from V and 6 from J, leaving 17 bases between them. Germline lookup yields CDR1 GTSNPN and CDR2 SVGIG (reference sequence). This CDR3 contains 14 residues. The CDR3 sequence is CAWSWGQLVGEQYF. CDR3 in DNA: TGTGCCTGGAGTTGGGGCCAGCTAGTAGGCGAGCAGTACTTC.

The chain links TRBV25-1 to TRBJ1-4; D possibly corresponds to TRBD1 (6 bases). V was clipped by 6 bases and J by 4 bases, with 15 bases between them. Germline CDR1 MGHDK, CDR2 SYGVNS. The CDR3 extends over 15 amino acids. The CDR3 is CASRDRGQGNEKLFF. CDR3 nucleotide sequence: TGTGCCAGCAGAGATCGGGGGCAGGGTAATGAAAAACTGTTTTTT.

The chain's CDR3 is CASSSGHDSYEQYF. CDR3 DNA sequence: TGTGCCAGCAGCTCGGGCCACGACTCCTACGAGCAGTACTTC. V gene TRBV11-2 combines with J gene TRBJ2-7; D unresolved. Germline V gene data show CDR1 as SGHAT and CDR2 as FQNNGV. V was cut by 4 bases and J by 0 bases, with 10 bases left in between. The CDR3 is 14 amino acids.

The rearrangement joins TRBV19 to TRBJ1-1, with TRBD1 identical over 9 bases. The germline V gene encodes CDR1 LNHDA and CDR2 SQIVND (reference sequence). V was clipped by 4 bases and J by 8 bases; unmatched bases: 5. The CDR3 totals 13 residues. The CDR3 DNA is TGTGCCAGTAGTAACAGGGGGCGGACCGAAGCTTTCTTT. It translates to CASSNRGRTEAFF.

The chain combines TRBV5-4 with TRBJ2-1; no definite D call. Trimming removed 3 bases from V and 4 bases from J, with 5 bases in between. The CDR3 consists of 12 residues. CDR1 and CDR2 from the germline V gene are SGHNT and YYREEE (reference sequence). The CDR3 here is CASSYQYNEQFF. CDR3 coding DNA: TGTGCCAGCAGCTACCAATACAATGAGCAGTTCTTC.

The chain combines TRBV5-1 with TRBJ1-1; tentative D call: TRBD1 (6 bases). This CDR3 has 15 amino acids. Trimming removed 4 bases at V and 4 bases at J, with 17 bases between. CDR1 SGHRS and CDR2 YFSETQ come from the germline V gene. The DNA of the CDR3 is TGCGCCAGCAGCAGAACCTCGGGGGGCGGCACTGAAGCTTTCTTT. Residues: CASSRTSGGGTEAFF.

There are a few counts of this clone. This chain joins TRBV30 and TRBJ2-5, with D perhaps TRBD1 (5 bases). The CDR3 consists of 14 residues. V gave up 0 bases and J gave up 5 bases, with 13 bases separating them. Germline V CDR1 and CDR2: GTSNPN, SVGIG (reference sequence). CDR3 nucleotide sequence: TGTGCCTGGAGTGTACTCGGGCAGGGCGAGACCCAGTACTTC. Amino acids: CAWSVLGQGETQYF.

This clone was seen just once. The V and J genes are TRBV5-4 and TRBJ2-7; D unresolved. The CDR3 extends over 13 amino acids. Germline assignment: CDR1 SGHNT and CDR2 YYREEE (reference sequence). Deletions cut 1 base from V and 3 bases from J, with 8 bases between. As DNA, the CDR3 is TGTGCCAGCAGCTTGACCCCCCTCTACGAGCAGTACTTC. As protein: CASSLTPLYEQYF. Based on the CDR3 plus reference TRBV5-4 and TRBJ2-7, the full variable domain is ETGVTQSPTHLIKTRGQQVTLRCSSQSGHNTVSWYQQALGQGPQFIFQYYREEENGRGNFPPRFSGLQFPNYSSELNVNALELDDSALYLCASSLTPLYEQYFGPGTRLTVT.

The chain joins TRBV19 to TRBJ1-3, with TRBD1 identical over 10 bases. Germline CDR1 LNHDA, CDR2 SQIVND (reference sequence). Trimming cost V 4 bases and J 4 bases; bases outside gene matches: 4. The CDR3 consists of 15 residues. The CDR3 DNA reads TGTGCCAGTAGTACAAGGACAGGGGGAGGAAACACCATATATTTT. This gives the protein CASSTRTGGGNTIYF.

The chain links TRBV5-6 to TRBJ1-2, with a possible D match to TRBD1 (5 bases). Between the trimmed V and J ends, which lost 4 bases and 0 bases, there was a span of 13 bases. Per the germline V gene, CDR1 is SGHDT and CDR2 is YYEEEE. This CDR3 is 15 amino acids long. The CDR3 region is CASSIPGGSNYGYTF. DNA for the CDR3: TGTGCCAGCAGCATTCCTGGGGGATCTAACTATGGCTACACCTTC. The variable domain in full, with the rest retrieved from reference TRBV5-6 and TRBJ1-2, is DAGVTQSPTHLIKTRGQQVTLRCSPKSGHDTVSWYQQALGQGPQFIFQYYEEEERQRGNFPDRFSGHQFPNYSSELNVNALLLGDSALYLCASSIPGGSNYGYTFGSGTRLTVV.

This clone was observed a single time. V usage is TRBV5-1 and J usage is TRBJ2-7, with D perhaps matching TRBD1 (5 bases). Trimming stripped 1 base from V and 2 bases from J, with 13 bases between. The germline V gene has CDR1 SGHRS and CDR2 YFSETQ. The CDR3 length is 15 residues. CDR3 protein: CASSLTDRTPYEQYF. Written as DNA, the CDR3 is TGCGCCAGCAGCTTGACCGACAGAACTCCCTACGAGCAGTACTTC.

V and J are TRBV19 and TRBJ2-5; tentative D call: TRBD1 (5 bases). Looked up from germline, CDR1 is LNHDA and CDR2 is SQIVND (reference sequence). Trimming removed 3 bases at V and 4 bases at J, with 9 bases between. The CDR3 is made up of 13 amino acids. The CDR3 DNA follows: TGTGCCAGTAGTATCACAGGCGGAGAGACCCAGTACTTC. This sequence encodes CASSITGGETQYF.

V gene TRBV9 combines with J gene TRBJ2-7; D might be TRBD2 (7 bases). Germline CDR1 reads SGDLS; CDR2 reads YYNGEE. This CDR3 spans 16 amino acids. V was clipped by 3 bases and J by 3 bases, with 19 bases between them. The CDR3 loop reads CASSAVGGRSVYEQYF. The CDR3 DNA sequence: TGTGCCAGCAGCGCGGTCGGGGGGCGGAGCGTCTACGAGCAGTACTTC.